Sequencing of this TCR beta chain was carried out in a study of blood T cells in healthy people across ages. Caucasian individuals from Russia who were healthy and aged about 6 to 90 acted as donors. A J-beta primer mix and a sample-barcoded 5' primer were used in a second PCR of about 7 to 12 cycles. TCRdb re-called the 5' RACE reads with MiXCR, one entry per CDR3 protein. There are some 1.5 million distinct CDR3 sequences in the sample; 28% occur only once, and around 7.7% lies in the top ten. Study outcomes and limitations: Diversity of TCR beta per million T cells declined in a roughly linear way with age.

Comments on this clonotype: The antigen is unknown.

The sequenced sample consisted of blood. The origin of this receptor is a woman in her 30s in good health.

CDR3 DNA sequence: TGTGCCAGCAGCTGGGGCGGGGGGATCCAAGAGACCCAGTACTTC. Its translation: CASSWGGGIQETQYF. This rearrangement joins TRBV7-2 to TRBJ2-5, with 8 bases that match TRBD2. The CDR3 length is 15 residues. Germline-derived CDR1 and CDR2 are SGHTA and FQGNSA. The V gene end was trimmed by 4 bases and the J gene end by 1 base; junction bases not matched to a gene: 5.